Presented here are 4 T cell receptor beta chains from one specimen sequenced in a study of blood T cell repertoires in COVID-19. The assay was immunoSEQ multiplex PCR, and TCRdb's table has in-frame clones only and misses some. Found here are hundreds of thousands of clones, nearly 90% of them singletons; the top ten hold around 1.8%. Material: PBMCs or T cells enriched from blood (not recorded which). The receptor set was obtained from a woman aged 18-29 years with acute COVID-19.

CDR3 bases: TGTGCCAGCAGTGGACAGGGGGGCTACGAGCAGTACTTC. Its protein is CASSGQGGYEQYF. The chain combines TRBV25-1 with TRBJ2-7; 9 bases are shared with TRBD1. J lost 3 bases, V lost 4 bases, and 1 base had no gene match. Germline CDR1 is MGHDK and CDR2 is SYGVNS. The CDR3 has 13 amino acids.

The chain carries TRBV6-4 and TRBJ2-1; 13 nucleotides align to TRBD2. This CDR3 has 15 residues. Germline V gene lookup returns CDR1 MRHNA and CDR2 SNTAGT. With 4 bases clipped from V and 7 bases from J, the junction kept 4 bases outside the gene matches. For the CDR3, the DNA is TGTGCCAGCAGTGTTACTAGCGGGAGGGTAAATGAGCAGTTCTTC. It translates to CASSVTSGRVNEQFF.

The chain uses TRBV2 and TRBJ1-2; 7 bases align to TRBD1. Germline lookup yields CDR1 SNHLY and CDR2 FYNNEI. The CDR3 loop spans 14 amino acids. V was clipped by 4 bases and J by 7 bases; unmatched bases: 9. The CDR3 region has the DNA TGTGCCAGCAGTGGGTTCCAGGGGGAAGTTGGCTACACCTTC. It is translated as CASSGFQGEVGYTF.

This clone was counted between two and nine times. DNA of the CDR3: TGTGCCAGCAGCCATCCGGGGGCCTACGAGCAGTACTTC. Residues: CASSHPGAYEQYF. This chain connects TRBV3-1 (or the pseudogene TRBV3-2) to TRBJ2-7, with a weak D call TRBD2 (6 bases). The CDR3 totals 13 residues. Germline CDR1 reads LGHDT; CDR2 reads YNNKEL (reference sequence). V was shortened by 3 bases and J by 2 bases, with 8 bases between the two germline ends.